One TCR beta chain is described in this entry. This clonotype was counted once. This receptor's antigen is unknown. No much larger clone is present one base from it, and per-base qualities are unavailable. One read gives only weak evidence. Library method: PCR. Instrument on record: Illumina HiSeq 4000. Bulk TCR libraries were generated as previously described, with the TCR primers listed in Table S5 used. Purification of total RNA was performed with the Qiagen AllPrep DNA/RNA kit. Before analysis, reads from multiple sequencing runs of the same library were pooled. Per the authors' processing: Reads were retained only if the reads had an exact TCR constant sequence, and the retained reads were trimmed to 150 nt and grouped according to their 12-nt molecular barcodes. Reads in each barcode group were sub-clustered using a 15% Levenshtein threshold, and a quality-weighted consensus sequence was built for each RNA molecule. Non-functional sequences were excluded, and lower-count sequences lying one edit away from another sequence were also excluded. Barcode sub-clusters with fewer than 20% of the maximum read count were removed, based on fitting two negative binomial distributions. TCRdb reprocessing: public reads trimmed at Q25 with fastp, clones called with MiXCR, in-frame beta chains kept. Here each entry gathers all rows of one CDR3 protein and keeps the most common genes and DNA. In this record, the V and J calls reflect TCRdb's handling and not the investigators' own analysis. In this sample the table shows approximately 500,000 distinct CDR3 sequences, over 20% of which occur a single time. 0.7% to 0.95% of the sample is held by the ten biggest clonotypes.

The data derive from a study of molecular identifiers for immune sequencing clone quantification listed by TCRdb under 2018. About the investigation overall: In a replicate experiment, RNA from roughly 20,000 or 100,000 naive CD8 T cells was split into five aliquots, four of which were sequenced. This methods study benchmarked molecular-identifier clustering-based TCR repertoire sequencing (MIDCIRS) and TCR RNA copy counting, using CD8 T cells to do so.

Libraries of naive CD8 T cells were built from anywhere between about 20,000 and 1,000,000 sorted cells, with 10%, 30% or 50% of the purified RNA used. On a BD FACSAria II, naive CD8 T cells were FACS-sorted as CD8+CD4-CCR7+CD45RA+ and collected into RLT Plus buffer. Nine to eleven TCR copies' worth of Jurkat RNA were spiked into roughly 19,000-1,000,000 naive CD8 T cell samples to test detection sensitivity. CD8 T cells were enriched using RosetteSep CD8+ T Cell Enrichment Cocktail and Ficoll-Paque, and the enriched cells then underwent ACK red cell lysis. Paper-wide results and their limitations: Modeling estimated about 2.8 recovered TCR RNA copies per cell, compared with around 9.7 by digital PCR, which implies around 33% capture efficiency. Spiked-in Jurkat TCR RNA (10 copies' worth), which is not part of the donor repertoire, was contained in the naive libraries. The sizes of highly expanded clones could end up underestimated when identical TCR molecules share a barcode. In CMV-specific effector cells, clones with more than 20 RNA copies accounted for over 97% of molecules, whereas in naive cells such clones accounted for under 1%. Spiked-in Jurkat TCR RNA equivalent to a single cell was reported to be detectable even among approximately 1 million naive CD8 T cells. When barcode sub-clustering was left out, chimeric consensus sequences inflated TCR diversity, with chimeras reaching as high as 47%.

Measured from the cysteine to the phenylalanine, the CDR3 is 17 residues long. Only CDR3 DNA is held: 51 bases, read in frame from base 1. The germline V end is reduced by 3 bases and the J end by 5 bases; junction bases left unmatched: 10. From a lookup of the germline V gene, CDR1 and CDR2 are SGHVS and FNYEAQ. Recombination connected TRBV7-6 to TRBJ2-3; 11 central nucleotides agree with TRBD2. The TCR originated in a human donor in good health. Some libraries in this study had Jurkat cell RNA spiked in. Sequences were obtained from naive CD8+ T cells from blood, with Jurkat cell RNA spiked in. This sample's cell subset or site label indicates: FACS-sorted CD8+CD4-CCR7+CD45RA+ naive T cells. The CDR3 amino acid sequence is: CASSFPLAGVVEDTQYF. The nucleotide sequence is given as TGTGCCAGCAGCTTCCCACTAGCGGGAGTTGTTGAAGATACGCAGTATTTT. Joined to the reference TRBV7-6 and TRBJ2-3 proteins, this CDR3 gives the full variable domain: GAGVSQSPRYKVTKRGQDVALRCDPISGHVSLYWYRQALGQGPEFLTYFNYEAQQDKSGLPNDRFSAERPEGSISTLTIQRTEQRDSAMYRCASSFPLAGVVEDTQYFGPGTRLTVL.